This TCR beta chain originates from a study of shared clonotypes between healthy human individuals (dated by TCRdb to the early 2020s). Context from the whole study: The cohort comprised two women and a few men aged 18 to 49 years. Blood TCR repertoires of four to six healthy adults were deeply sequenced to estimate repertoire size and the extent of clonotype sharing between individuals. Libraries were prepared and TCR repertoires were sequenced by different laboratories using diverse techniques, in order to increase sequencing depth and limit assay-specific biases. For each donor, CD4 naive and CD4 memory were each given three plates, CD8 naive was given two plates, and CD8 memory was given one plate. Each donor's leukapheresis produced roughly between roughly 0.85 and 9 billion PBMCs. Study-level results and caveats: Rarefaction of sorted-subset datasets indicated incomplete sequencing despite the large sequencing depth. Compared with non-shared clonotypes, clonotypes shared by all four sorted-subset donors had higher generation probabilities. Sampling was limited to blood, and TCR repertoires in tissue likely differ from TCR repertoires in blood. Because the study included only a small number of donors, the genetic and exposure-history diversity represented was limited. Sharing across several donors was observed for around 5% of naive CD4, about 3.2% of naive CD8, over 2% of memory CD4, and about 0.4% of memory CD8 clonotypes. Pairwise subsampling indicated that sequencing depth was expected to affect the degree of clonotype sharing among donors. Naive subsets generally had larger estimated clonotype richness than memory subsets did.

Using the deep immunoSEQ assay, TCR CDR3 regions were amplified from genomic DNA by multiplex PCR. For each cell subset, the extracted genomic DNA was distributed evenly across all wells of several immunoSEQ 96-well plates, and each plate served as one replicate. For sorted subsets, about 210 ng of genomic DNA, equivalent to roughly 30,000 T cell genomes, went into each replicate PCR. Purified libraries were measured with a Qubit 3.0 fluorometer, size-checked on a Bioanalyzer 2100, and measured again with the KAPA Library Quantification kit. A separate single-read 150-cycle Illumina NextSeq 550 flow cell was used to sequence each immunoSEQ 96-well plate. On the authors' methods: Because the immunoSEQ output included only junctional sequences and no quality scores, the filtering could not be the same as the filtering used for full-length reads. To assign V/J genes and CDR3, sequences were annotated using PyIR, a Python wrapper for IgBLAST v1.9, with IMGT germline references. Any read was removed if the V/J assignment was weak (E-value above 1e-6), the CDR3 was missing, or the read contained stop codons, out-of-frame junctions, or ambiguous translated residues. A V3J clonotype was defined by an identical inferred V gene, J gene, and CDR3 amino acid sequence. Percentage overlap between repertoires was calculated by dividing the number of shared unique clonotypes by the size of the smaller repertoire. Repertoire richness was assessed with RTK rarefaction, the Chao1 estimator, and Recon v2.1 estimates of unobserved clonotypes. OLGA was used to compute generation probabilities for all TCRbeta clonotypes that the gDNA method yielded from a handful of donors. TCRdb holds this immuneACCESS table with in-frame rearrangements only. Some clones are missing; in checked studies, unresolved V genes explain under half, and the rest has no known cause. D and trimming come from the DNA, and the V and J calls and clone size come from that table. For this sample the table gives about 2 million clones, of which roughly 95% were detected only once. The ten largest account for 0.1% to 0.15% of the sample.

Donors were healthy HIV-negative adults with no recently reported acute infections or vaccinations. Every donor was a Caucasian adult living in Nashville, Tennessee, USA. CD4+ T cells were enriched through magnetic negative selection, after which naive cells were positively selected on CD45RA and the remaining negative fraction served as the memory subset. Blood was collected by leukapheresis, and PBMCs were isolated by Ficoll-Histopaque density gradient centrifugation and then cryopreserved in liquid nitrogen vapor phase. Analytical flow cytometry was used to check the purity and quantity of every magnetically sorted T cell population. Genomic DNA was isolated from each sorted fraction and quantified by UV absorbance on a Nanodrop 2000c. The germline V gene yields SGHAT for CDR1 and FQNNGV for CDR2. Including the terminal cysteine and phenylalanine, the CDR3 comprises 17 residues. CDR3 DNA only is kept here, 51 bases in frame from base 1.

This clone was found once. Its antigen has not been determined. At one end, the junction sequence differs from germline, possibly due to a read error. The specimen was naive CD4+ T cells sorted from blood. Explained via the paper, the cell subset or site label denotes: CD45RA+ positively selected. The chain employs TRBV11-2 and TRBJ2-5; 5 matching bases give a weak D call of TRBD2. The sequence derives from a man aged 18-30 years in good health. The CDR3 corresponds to CASTLTGLATRMETQYF. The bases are TGTGCCAGCACCTTAACCGGGCTAGCCACACGCATGGAGACCCAGTACTTC. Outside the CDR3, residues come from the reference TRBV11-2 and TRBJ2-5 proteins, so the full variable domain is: EAGVAQSPRYKIIEKRQSVAFWCNPISGHATLYWYQQILGQGPKLLIQFQNNGVVDDSQLPKDRFSAERLKGVDSTLKIQPAKLEDSAVYLCASTLTGLATRMETQYFGPGTRLLVL.